The 24 T cell receptor beta chains presented below share a single source sample, sequenced in a study of T cells of healthy individuals listed by TCRdb under 2018. The library came from 5' RACE. The instrument was an Illumina MiSeq. The public sequencing data were trimmed at Q25 with fastp and processed into clonotypes with MiXCR by TCRdb, which kept only in-frame beta chains. Records with the same CDR3 protein are collapsed into one entry carrying the most frequent genes and DNA. This sample comprises around 98,000 distinct CDR3 sequences, approximately 15% of them detected only once. The ten largest make up about 6% of the sample. The receptors stem from a human donor in good health.

Only a few counts were recorded for this clonotype. The CDR3 spells CASSLQDRGGYTF. As DNA, the CDR3 is TGTGCCAGCAGTTTACAGGACAGGGGAGGCTACACCTTC. This rearrangement joins TRBV12-3 or TRBV12-4 to TRBJ1-2; 9 positions agree with TRBD1. With 2 bases clipped from V and 8 bases from J, the junction kept 3 bases outside the gene matches. The CDR3 sequence is 13 residues long.

In this sample, this clonotype turned up a few times. The chain links TRBV6-2 or TRBV6-3 to TRBJ1-5; D remains unclear. The CDR3 consists of 12 residues. The V end was cut by 6 bases, the J end by 6 bases, with 9 bases between. Looked up from germline, CDR1 is MNHEY and CDR2 is SVGEGT. The chain's CDR3 is CASSPPGQPQHF. CDR3 sequence (DNA): TGTGCCAGCAGCCCCCCCGGTCAGCCCCAGCATTTT.

This clonotype was counted only a few times. J is TRBJ2-5 and V is TRBV20-1, with D perhaps matching TRBD2 (6 bases). Trimming pared 3 bases from V and 5 bases from J, leaving 13 bases between. This CDR3 is built from 13 residues. Germline V gene data show CDR1 as DFQATT and CDR2 as SNEGSKA (reference sequence). The chain's CDR3 is CSASERAGETQYF. CDR3 in DNA: TGCAGTGCTAGCGAGAGGGCGGGGGAGACCCAGTACTTC.

The rearrangement links TRBV12-3 or TRBV12-4 to TRBJ2-7; 8 nucleotides line up with TRBD2. V lost 7 bases and J lost 0; bases outside the gene matches: 5. The CDR3 is 14 residues long. CDR3 DNA sequence: TGTGCCAGCAACCTAGCGGGCAACTCCTACGAGCAGTACTTC. Protein product: CASNLAGNSYEQYF.

There are a few counts of this clonotype. J is TRBJ2-7 and V is TRBV3-1; 7 bases align to TRBD2. The V and J ends lost 6 bases and 0 bases, in that order; junction bases with no gene match: 8. CDR3 length equals 15 residues. Germline CDR1 is LGHDT and CDR2 is YNNKEL (reference sequence). The chain's CDR3 is CASRLSGVSSYEQYF. The CDR3 DNA is TGTGCCAGCAGATTAAGCGGGGTTAGCTCCTACGAGCAGTACTTC.

This chain links TRBV7-9 with TRBJ1-5; D gene uncertain. Trimming removed 5 bases at V and 8 bases at J, with 13 bases between. Germline V gene sequence: CDR1 SEHNR, CDR2 FQNEAQ (reference sequence). The length of the CDR3 is 13 residues. The CDR3 reads CASSPGPWKPQHF. CDR3 nucleotide sequence: TGTGCCAGCAGCCCCGGTCCCTGGAAGCCCCAGCATTTT. The full variable domain, in which reference TRBV7-9 and TRBJ1-5 provide the parts outside the CDR3, is DTGVSQNPRHKITKRGQNVTFRCDPISEHNRLYWYRQTLGQGPEFLTYFQNEAQLEKSRLLSDRFSAERPKGSFSTLEIQRTEQGDSAMYLCASSPGPWKPQHFGDGTRLSIL.

The chain links TRBV6-2 or TRBV6-3 to TRBJ1-2, with 9 bases identical to TRBD1. CDR3 length: 14 residues. V lost 7 bases, J lost 2 bases, and 5 bases stayed unmatched. The germline V gene encodes CDR1 MNHEY and CDR2 SVGEGT. In DNA, the CDR3 is TGTGCCAGCAAGAACGGACAGGGGAACTATGGCTACACCTTC. Protein product: CASKNGQGNYGYTF.

The rearrangement joins TRBV20-1 to TRBJ2-5, with TRBD1 identical over 9 bases. With V trimmed by 5 bases and J by 5 bases, 6 bases remained unmatched. Germline CDR1 and CDR2: DFQATT and SNEGSKA (reference sequence). CDR3 size: 13 residues. The CDR3 loop reads CSAHNRGQETQYF. Here the CDR3 DNA reads TGCAGTGCTCATAACAGGGGGCAGGAGACCCAGTACTTC.

The chain couples TRBV7-7 to TRBJ2-7; tentative D call: TRBD2 (5 bases). The V gene lost 3 bases and the J gene lost 1 base, with 10 bases spanning the gap. Germline loops: CDR1 SSHAT, CDR2 FNYEAQ (reference sequence). The length of the CDR3 is 14 residues. The CDR3 region has the DNA TGTGCCAGCAGCTTGGAACCGGGATCCTACGAGCAGTACTTC. Amino acid sequence: CASSLEPGSYEQYF. Variable domain in full (rest from reference TRBV7-7 and TRBJ2-7): GAGVSQSPRYKVTKRGQDVTLRCDPISSHATLYWYQQALGQGPEFLTYFNYEAQPDKSGLPSDRFSAERPEGSISTLTIQRTEQRDSAMYRCASSLEPGSYEQYFGPGTRLTVT.

V is TRBV7-2 and J is TRBJ1-5; D is unclear. CDR3 length: 13 amino acids. The V and J ends lost 3 bases and 7 bases respectively, with 10 bases between them. Per germline, CDR1 SGHTA and CDR2 FQGNSA. The CDR3: CASSFDVHQPQHF. The CDR3, as DNA: TGTGCCAGCAGCTTCGATGTCCACCAGCCCCAGCATTTT.

This clonotype was seen a few times. This sequence joins TRBV7-2 and TRBJ2-7, with D unclear. The V gene lost 2 bases and the J gene lost 2 bases, with 7 bases spanning the gap. Per the germline V gene, CDR1 is SGHTA and CDR2 is FQGNSA. The CDR3 runs 13 residues. This CDR3 reads CASSLKGAYEQYF. CDR3 coding DNA: TGTGCCAGCAGCTTAAAGGGTGCCTACGAGCAGTACTTC.

This clonotype came up many times. The chain uses TRBV7-6 and TRBJ2-3, with D unclear. V dropped 5 bases and J dropped 8 bases, with 17 bases sitting between them. The germline CDR1 and CDR2 sequences are SGHVS and FNYEAQ. The CDR3 is 14 residues long. In DNA form, the CDR3 reads TGTGCCAGCAGCCAAGGCCTTTCAGGTGCTACGCAGTATTTT. It translates to CASSQGLSGATQYF.

This clonotype was recorded a few times. The chain employs TRBV2 and TRBJ2-1; D not certain. The germline V gene has CDR1 SNHLY and CDR2 FYNNEI. The CDR3 spans 12 residues. Trimming left V 7 bases short and J 5 bases short, with 9 bases between. In DNA form, the CDR3 reads TGTGCCAGCAAGGGCCAAGACAATGAGCAGTTCTTC. Amino acid sequence: CASKGQDNEQFF.

This clonotype was counted ten times or more. The J gene is TRBJ1-3, the V gene TRBV20-1, with no clear D. Trimming pared 7 bases from V and 2 bases from J, leaving 9 bases between. Germline CDR1 is DFQATT and CDR2 is SNEGSKA (reference sequence). The CDR3 spans 12 residues. CDR3 sequence: CSVGQTGNTIYF. CDR3 coding DNA: TGCAGTGTGGGCCAGACTGGAAACACCATATATTTT.

This clonotype was detected a few times. This chain uses TRBV20-1 with TRBJ1-2; D unresolved. This CDR3 is 13 amino acids long. CDR1 is DFQATT and CDR2 is SNEGSKA in the germline V gene (reference sequence). V shed 0 bases and J shed 2 bases, with 7 bases lying between them. The CDR3: CSAREGGNYGYTF. CDR3 sequence (DNA): TGCAGTGCTAGAGAGGGAGGGAACTATGGCTACACCTTC.

The V call is TRBV6-2 or TRBV6-3, the J call TRBJ2-7, with a tentative D call TRBD1 (6 bases). Deletions cut 2 bases from V and 3 bases from J, with 11 bases between. Germline V lookup: CDR1 MNHEY, CDR2 SVGEGT. This CDR3 contains 14 residues. The CDR3 loop is CASSYGGRVYEQYF. CDR3 DNA: TGTGCCAGCAGTTACGGGGGCAGGGTCTACGAGCAGTACTTC.

The J gene is TRBJ1-1, the V gene TRBV7-9; D is possibly TRBD1 (5 bases). V was clipped by 1 base and J by 4 bases, with 10 bases between them. The CDR3 is 14 amino acids. Germline V gene lookup returns CDR1 SEHNR and CDR2 FQNEAQ (reference sequence). The CDR3 here is CASSLVRGTTEAFF. For the CDR3, the DNA is TGTGCCAGCAGCTTAGTGCGGGGCACCACTGAAGCTTTCTTT.

This clonotype was seen a few times. The chain carries TRBV28 and TRBJ2-7, with a tentative D call TRBD2 (6 bases). This CDR3 contains 14 residues. Germline V CDR1 and CDR2: MDHEN, SYDVKM. V gave up 7 bases and J gave up 0 bases, with 13 bases separating them. The CDR3 reads CASNDAGRSYEQYF. CDR3 in DNA: TGTGCCAGCAATGACGCGGGACGCTCCTACGAGCAGTACTTC. Full variable domain (missing parts from reference TRBV28 and TRBJ2-7): DVKVTQSSRYLVKRTGEKVFLECVQDMDHENMFWYRQDPGLGLRLIYFSYDVKMKEKGDIPEGYSVSREKKERFSLILESASTNQTSMYLCASNDAGRSYEQYFGPGTRLTVT.

The chain is built from TRBV20-1 and TRBJ2-3; D is unclear. The CDR3 contains 15 residues. V was clipped by 0 bases and J by 0 bases, with 10 bases between them. Germline V gene sequence: CDR1 DFQATT, CDR2 SNEGSKA (reference sequence). Written as DNA, the CDR3 is TGCAGTGCTAGAGATCCCGTGATCAGCACAGATACGCAGTATTTT. Protein: CSARDPVISTDTQYF.

V usage is TRBV18 and J usage is TRBJ2-5, with TRBD2 matching 8 bases. Germline V gene lookup returns CDR1 KGHSH and CDR2 LQKENI. After removal of 2 bases from V and 1 base from J, the junction contained 6 bases not matched to a gene. This CDR3 is built from 16 residues. Here the CDR3 reads CASSPAAGGIQETQYF. CDR3 nucleotides: TGTGCCAGCTCACCAGCTGCGGGGGGAATCCAAGAGACCCAGTACTTC.

This clonotype appeared a few times. The chain is built from TRBV9 and TRBJ1-2; maybe TRBD1 (6 bases). V was pared by 4 bases and J by 3 bases, with 16 bases between. The germline gives CDR1 SGDLS, CDR2 YYNGEE. The CDR3 spans 15 residues. The CDR3 spells CASSLQGSGYYGYTF. The CDR3 DNA reads as TGTGCCAGCAGCCTCCAGGGGAGTGGGTACTATGGCTACACCTTC.

The chain joins TRBV7-8 to TRBJ2-2, with a possible D match to TRBD1 (6 bases). The CDR3 loop spans 13 amino acids. V was shortened by 8 bases and J by 6 bases, with 13 bases between the two germline ends. Germline loops: CDR1 SGHVS, CDR2 FQNEAQ. CDR3 coding DNA: TGTGCCAGCTCTGACAGGCGGGCCGGGGAGCTGTTTTTT. Its protein is CASSDRRAGELFF.

This clonotype was observed a few times. The chain employs TRBV20-1 and TRBJ1-5; D is unclear. Between the trimmed V and J ends, which lost 0 bases and 5 bases, there was a span of 8 bases. The CDR3 is 13 residues long. CDR1 and CDR2 from the germline V gene are DFQATT and SNEGSKA (reference sequence). The CDR3 DNA follows: TGCAGTGCTAGAGAGGCGGGAGATCAGCCCCAGCATTTT. The encoded protein is CSAREAGDQPQHF.

The CDR3 is CSARDRGGGELFF. CDR3 coding DNA: TGCAGTGCTAGGGACAGGGGAGGCGGGGAGCTGTTTTTT. The chain combines TRBV20-1 with TRBJ2-2; 9 bases are a match to TRBD1. The CDR3 covers 13 residues. Trimming at V came to 3 bases and at J to 7 bases, leaving 3 bases not matched to a gene. CDR1 and CDR2 (germline): DFQATT, SNEGSKA (reference sequence).